This TCR beta chain was identified during a study of blood T cell repertoires in COVID-19. At the level of the study: Donors in the United States, Italy and Spain gave samples during acute or convalescent COVID-19. T cells, B-cell-depleted T cells, or PBMCs provided the cDNA or gDNA that served as material.

In the authors' methods: Cell counts per sample came from amplifying reference gene primers. The protocol was immunoSEQ multiplex PCR, while the TCRdb copy is restricted to in-frame clones and leaves out a portion. V and J calls and clone size are those listed in that table; D and trimming were worked out from the DNA. The sample consists of 80,000 to 100,000 clones, 88% of them appearing once. Patients from Seattle were sampled longitudinally, starting during active infection. Specimen: peripheral blood. The TCR sequence derives from a man between 50 and 59 years old with COVID-19, enrolled during active disease.

The CDR3 bases are TGTGCCAGTACTCAGGGGCGCAATGAGCAGTTCTTC. Its translation is CASTQGRNEQFF. The rearrangement links TRBV2 to TRBJ2-1; D might be TRBD1 (6 bases). The germline CDR1 and CDR2 sequences are SNHLY and FYNNEI. This CDR3 is 12 amino acids long. V lost 9 bases and J lost 6, with 12 bases in between.